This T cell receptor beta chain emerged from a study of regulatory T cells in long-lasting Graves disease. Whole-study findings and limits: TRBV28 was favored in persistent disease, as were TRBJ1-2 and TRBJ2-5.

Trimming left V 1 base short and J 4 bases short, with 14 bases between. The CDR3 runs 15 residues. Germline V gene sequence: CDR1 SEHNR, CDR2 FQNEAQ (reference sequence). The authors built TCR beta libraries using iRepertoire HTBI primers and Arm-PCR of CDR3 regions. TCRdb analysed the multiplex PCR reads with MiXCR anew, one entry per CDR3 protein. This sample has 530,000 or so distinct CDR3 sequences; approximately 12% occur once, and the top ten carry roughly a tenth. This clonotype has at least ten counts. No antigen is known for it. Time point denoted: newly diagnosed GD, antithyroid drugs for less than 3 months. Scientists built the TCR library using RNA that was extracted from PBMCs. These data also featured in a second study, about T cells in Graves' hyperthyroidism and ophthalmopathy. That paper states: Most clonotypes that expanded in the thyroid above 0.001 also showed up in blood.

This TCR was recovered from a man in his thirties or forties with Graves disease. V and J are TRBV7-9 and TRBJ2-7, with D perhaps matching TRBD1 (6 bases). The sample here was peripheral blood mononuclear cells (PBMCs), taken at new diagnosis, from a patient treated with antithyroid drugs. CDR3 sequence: CASSLGGTRGYEQYF. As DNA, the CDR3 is TGTGCCAGCAGCTTAGGAGGGACACGCGGGTACGAGCAGTACTTC.